Following are 8 T cell receptor beta chains from one sample sequenced in a study of T cells in Graves' hyperthyroidism and ophthalmopathy. Amplified regions were TCR beta CDR3 sequences from RNA transcripts. A set of HTBI primers served as the primers for a first-round RT-PCR of the TCR CDR3. TCRdb fed the multiplex PCR reads into MiXCR, producing one record per CDR3 protein. This sample has roughly 500,000 distinct CDR3 sequences, with approximately 48% found just once. The sample taken for sequencing was peripheral blood or thyroid tissue (not recorded which). These receptors were collected from an adult woman with Graves' disease, either hyperthyroidism or ophthalmopathy (not recorded which).

In its sample, this clonotype was seen many times. At one end the junction does not follow the germline gene, possibly because of a read error. The chain joins TRBV7-7 to TRBJ2-5, with a tentative D call TRBD1 (5 bases). Germline loops: CDR1 SSHAT, CDR2 FNYEAQ (reference sequence). This CDR3 spans 14 amino acids. The CDR3 DNA reads as TGTGCTAGCAGCTCGAGGCAGGGTGGGGAGACCCAGTACTTC. The encoded protein is CASSSRQGGETQYF.

This chain connects TRBV19 to TRBJ1-2; D perhaps matches TRBD1 (5 bases). Trimming removed 7 bases from V and 6 bases from J, with 15 bases in between. CDR1 LNHDA and CDR2 SQIVND come from the germline V gene (reference sequence). This CDR3 is 13 amino acids long. CDR3 coding DNA: TGTGCCAGTAACTCGGCGGTGGGGGATGGCTACACCTTC. Translated: CASNSAVGDGYTF.

The sample holds many counts of this clonotype. This chain joins TRBV20-1 and TRBJ2-2, with D unclear. The CDR3 is 15 amino acids. Deletions cut 6 bases from V and 2 bases from J, with 16 bases between. Germline lookup yields CDR1 DFQATT and CDR2 SNEGSKA (reference sequence). The DNA for the CDR3 is TGCAGTGCCACTCAGGTTACGCTAAACACCGGGGAGCTGTTTTTT. Amino acid sequence: CSATQVTLNTGELFF.

There are many counts of this clonotype. V usage is TRBV29-1 and J usage is TRBJ1-2, with D possibly matching TRBD1 (5 bases). The V and J ends lost 7 bases and 7 bases respectively, with 13 bases between them. Germline V gives CDR1 SQVTM, CDR2 ANQGSEA. This CDR3 contains 11 residues. The CDR3 coding sequence is TGCAGCGCTGTGGGGACTCGTGGCTACACCTTC. It translates to CSAVGTRGYTF.

This clonotype was seen once. The chain combines TRBV29-1 with TRBJ2-7; D not certain. The CDR3 length is 11 residues. V gave up 6 bases and J gave up 7 bases, with 13 bases separating them. CDR1 SQVTM and CDR2 ANQGSEA come from the germline V gene. Here the CDR3 reads CSVVRVGEQYF. Here the CDR3 DNA reads TGCAGCGTGGTCCGGGTAGGGGAGCAGTACTTC.

This clonotype was counted ten times or more. The CDR3 sequence is CASSFTTSGTPYEQYF. In nucleotides, the CDR3 is TGTGCCAGCAGCTTCACGACTAGCGGGACCCCCTACGAGCAGTACTTC. The gene calls are TRBV11-2 and TRBJ2-7; 11 nucleotides line up with TRBD2. Germline assignment: CDR1 SGHAT and CDR2 FQNNGV. Germline trimming cut 3 bases from V and 2 bases from J; bases unmatched to any gene: 6. The CDR3 spans 16 residues.

The V and J genes are TRBV7-3 and TRBJ2-7, with D possibly TRBD1 on 5 matching bases. This CDR3 contains 12 residues. CDR1 is SGHTA and CDR2 is FQGTGA in the germline V gene. Deletions cut 4 bases from V and 2 bases from J, with 6 bases between. The chain's CDR3 is CASSWGPYEQYF. In DNA, the CDR3 is TGTGCCAGCAGCTGGGGCCCCTACGAGCAGTACTTC.

This clonotype was detected a few times. The V gene is TRBV2, the J gene TRBJ1-1; D not certain. The CDR3 sequence is 14 residues long. Per germline, CDR1 SNHLY and CDR2 FYNNEI. Trimming removed 3 bases at V and 5 bases at J, with 13 bases between. CDR3 in DNA: TGTGCCAGCAGTGATAGGCCCGGAGGGACTGAAGCTTTCTTT. Protein sequence: CASSDRPGGTEAFF.